The TCR beta chain described here comes from a study of PD-1 blockade in mismatch repair-deficient tumors. V lost 3 bases, J lost 2 bases, and 14 bases lay in between. The length of the CDR3 is 16 residues. Germline V CDR1 and CDR2: MNHNS, SASEGT. Remarks on this clone: Its specificity is unknown.

The time point is: identical roughly 10-day culture without peptide (control). Libraries were prepared by immunoSEQ multiplex PCR; TCRdb keeps only in-frame clonotypes and omits some of them. The sample consists of roughly 13,000 clones, around 86% of them appearing once. This receptor was taken from an adult with mismatch repair-deficient cancer. The sample consisted of cells cultured in vitro, taken from a patient treated with pembrolizumab. This chain connects TRBV6-1 to TRBJ1-3; possibly TRBD1 for D (5 bases). The CDR3 here is CASSENSAGTGNTIYF. The CDR3 DNA sequence: TGTGCCAGCAGTGAGAACTCGGCAGGGACTGGAAACACCATATATTTT.